A single sample is the source of the 10 T cell receptor beta chains below, sequenced in a study of CD8+CD57+ T cells in acquired aplastic anemia (dated by TCRdb to 2017 to 2018). Sequenced on an Illumina HiSeq 2000. Genomic DNA was used as template for profiling of TCR beta VDJ combinations and CDR3 sequences. TCRdb reworked the public reads: Q25 trimming with fastp, MiXCR clone assembly, productive beta chains retained. Each CDR3 protein appears once, grouped with its most common genes and DNA. Recorded for this sample are approximately 190,000 distinct CDR3 sequences; nearly 50% of them occurred a single time. The top ten clones comprise around 9.7% of the sample. The patients picked for sequencing were ones in whom flow cytometry had shown an expansion of CD8+CD57+ cells. The source material was sorted CD4+, CD8+, or CD8+CD57+ T cells (not recorded which) from PBMCs. All receptors derive from a human donor with aplastic anemia.

This clonotype was counted once. The chain links TRBV20-1 to TRBJ2-3; no firm D call. Germline values: CDR1 DFQATT, CDR2 SNEGSKA (reference sequence). This CDR3 is 11 amino acids long. The V end lost 1 base, the J end lost 4 bases, and 3 bases lay between the germline ends. CDR3 nucleotide sequence: TGCAGTGCTAGAGCGGCAGATACGCAGTATTTT. This translates into CSARAADTQYF.

The J gene is TRBJ1-1, the V gene TRBV20-1; D remains unclear. CDR1 is DFQATT, CDR2 SNEGSKA, per germline (reference sequence). The CDR3 extends over 15 amino acids. The ends were cut back, 0 bases at V and 0 bases at J, with 11 bases in the middle. This chain's CDR3 is CSARDPGRMNTEAFF. DNA for the CDR3: TGCAGTGCTAGAGATCCGGGCAGGATGAACACTGAAGCTTTCTTT.

The chain couples TRBV20-1 to TRBJ2-7; a possible D gene is TRBD1 (6 bases). CDR3 length: 14 residues. Trimming stripped 4 bases from V and 0 bases from J, with 13 bases between. Germline CDR1 DFQATT, CDR2 SNEGSKA (reference sequence). The CDR3 nucleotides are TGCAGTGCTAAAGGGACATTATCCTCCTACGAGCAGTACTTC. Amino acids: CSAKGTLSSYEQYF.

The table lists this clonotype with many counts. V usage is TRBV27 and J usage is TRBJ2-7; D not certain. Germline CDR1 and CDR2: MNHEY and SMNVEV (reference sequence). V gave up 0 bases and J gave up 1 base, with 7 bases separating them. CDR3 size: 14 residues. The CDR3 protein is CASSLSTASYEQYF. DNA for the CDR3: TGTGCCAGCAGTTTATCGACTGCTTCCTACGAGCAGTACTTC.

This clonotype was observed many times. The chain is built from TRBV2 and TRBJ1-3, with 9 bases fitting TRBD1. The CDR3 is 15 residues long. CDR1 is SNHLY and CDR2 is FYNNEI in the germline V gene. After removal of 5 bases from V and 4 bases from J, the junction contained 6 bases not matched to a gene. The CDR3 DNA is TGTGCCAGCAGTCCGGACAGGGGACGCGGAAACACCATATATTTT. This sequence encodes CASSPDRGRGNTIYF.

The V and J genes are TRBV10-3 and TRBJ2-1, with 8 bases that match TRBD2. In germline, CDR1 is ENHRY, CDR2 SYGVKD. V was pared by 10 bases and J by 0 bases, with 8 bases of the junction left unmatched. The CDR3 has 15 residues. In DNA form, the CDR3 reads TGTGCCAGCACCCCCAGCGGGAGCTCCTACAATGAGCAGTTCTTC. This codes for CASTPSGSSYNEQFF.

This chain links TRBV15 with TRBJ1-5; 8 bases map to TRBD1. Germline V gene lookup returns CDR1 LNHNV and CDR2 YYDKDF (reference sequence). The CDR3 sequence is 16 residues long. V gave up 1 base and J gave up 5 bases; unmatched junction bases: 7. Written as DNA, the CDR3 is TGTGCCACCAGCAGAGGAGGGAACAGGGGGTATCAGCCCCAGCATTTT. Residues: CATSRGGNRGYQPQHF.

Of note for this clonotype: A much larger clone is a single base away; this may be a read error. The gene calls are TRBV9 and TRBJ1-3; the match to TRBD1 covers 8 bases. This CDR3 has 16 amino acids. Germline CDR1 SGDLS, CDR2 YYNGEE. The CDR3 nucleotides are TGTGCCAGCAGCTCTCGGACAGGGAGCTCTGGAAACACCATGTATTTT. Its protein product is CASSSRTGSSGNTMYF.

The rearrangement links TRBV2 to TRBJ2-3; 14 positions agree with TRBD2. The CDR3 sequence is 15 residues long. With 11 bases clipped from V and 6 bases from J, the junction kept 10 bases outside the gene matches. In germline, CDR1 is SNHLY, CDR2 FYNNEI. This chain's CDR3 is CAGGLAGGLTDTQYF. The DNA for the CDR3 is TGTGCCGGCGGACTAGCGGGAGGACTCACGGATACGCAGTATTTT.

This clonotype has at least ten counts. This chain links TRBV12-3 or TRBV12-4 with TRBJ1-2; D perhaps matches TRBD1 (6 bases). The CDR3 sequence is 14 residues long. V was pared by 0 bases and J by 5 bases, with 10 bases between. The CDR3 protein is CASSLAGGTYGYTF. DNA for the CDR3: TGTGCCAGCAGTTTAGCGGGGGGCACATATGGCTACACCTTC.